This entry describes one T cell receptor (beta chain). Antigen specificity is unknown. These data originate in a study of Ad26.COV2.S vaccination and SARS-CoV-2 variants. Overall study: Donor was assigned to the Ad26.COV2.S arm of trial COV1001.

Clones were read by immunoSEQ multiplex PCR, and TCRdb kept only the in-frame ones, dropping some. Counted here are under 500,000 clones, about 90% occurring once; the ten biggest clones make up roughly 1.7%. CDR3 length: 14 residues. From germline, CDR1 is SGHRS and CDR2 YFSETQ. V was clipped by 0 bases and J by 7 bases; unmatched bases: 3. Treatment denoted: roughly 20 received Ad26.COV2.S at low or high dose, single or two shots; several received placebo; per-sample allocation not given. Sampling was performed 63 days after the first vaccine or placebo injection. Whole-study results and caveats: Placebo recipients had lower spike-specific TCR breadth than vaccine recipients.

The specimen was peripheral blood, collected in a trial of Ad26.COV2.S vaccine versus placebo. This receptor was taken from a person between 18 and 65 years old who received the Ad26.COV2.S COVID-19 vaccine or a placebo. The chain combines TRBV5-1 with TRBJ2-2; 7 bases align to TRBD1. CDR3 nucleotide sequence: TGCGCCAGCAGCTTGGTTGGGGACAGCGGGGAGCTGTTTTTT. This gives the protein CASSLVGDSGELFF.